The 4 T cell receptor beta chains in this list originate from one sample, sequenced in a study of blood T cells in healthy people across ages. The use of a sample-barcoded 5' primer and a J-beta primer mix characterized a second PCR of about 6 to 12 cycles. TCRdb re-derived calls from the 5' RACE reads in MiXCR, one entry per CDR3 protein. This sample has about 1.5 million distinct CDR3 sequences, with 42% found just once. The source material was blood. These receptor sequences come from a young woman in good health.

V is TRBV11-2 and J is TRBJ2-4; D is possibly TRBD1 or TRBD2 (5 bases each). Per the germline V gene, CDR1 is SGHAT and CDR2 is FQNNGV. Trimming removed 2 bases at V and 0 bases at J, with 14 bases between. The CDR3 covers 17 residues. The chain's CDR3 is CASSLRTQGRAKNIQYF. CDR3 nucleotides: TGTGCCAGCAGCTTAAGGACGCAGGGACGAGCCAAAAACATTCAGTACTTC.

V and J are TRBV20-1 and TRBJ1-2, with D unclear. The germline CDR1 and CDR2 sequences are DFQATT and SNEGSKA (reference sequence). This CDR3 region has 13 residues. Trimming pared 6 bases from V and 2 bases from J, leaving 13 bases between. CDR3 protein: CSARPPANYGYTF. CDR3 in DNA: TGCAGTGCCCGACCCCCAGCAAACTATGGCTACACCTTC.

This clonotype turned up a few times. The chain links TRBV5-1 to TRBJ2-5; the D gene is possibly TRBD2 (5 bases). The DNA end is more similar to TRBJ2-7, so the J call may be wrong. The CDR3 spans 14 residues. The V gene's germline CDR1 is SGHRS and CDR2 YFSETQ. The CDR3 sequence: CASSFGDEGREQYF. The CDR3 region has the DNA TGCGCCAGCAGCTTCGGGGATGAGGGTCGCGAGCAGTACTTC.

This clonotype was seen just once. This chain uses TRBV12-3 or TRBV12-4 with TRBJ2-2; TRBD1 aligns across 9 bases. This CDR3 spans 15 amino acids. The ends lost 6 bases at V and 6 bases at J; junction bases unmatched: 8. The CDR3 bases are TGTGCCAGCAGGCCCGGGACAGGGAGGGCCGGGGAGCTGTTTTTT. Translation: CASRPGTGRAGELFF.